Described below is a single T cell receptor (beta chain) sequence and its context. This clone was detected only a few times. What antigen it recognizes has not been identified. The record has no base qualities; no much larger clone is one base away. Taken from the germline V gene, the CDR1 and CDR2 loops are MGHRA and YSYEKL. V is cut by 0 bases and J by 2 bases, and the space between the germline ends is 10 bases. Taken from cysteine to phenylalanine, the CDR3 has 15 residues. CDR3 DNA is the only sequence kept; it has 45 bases, read in frame from the first base. The entry originates in a study of cytomegalovirus exposure and HLA in healthy donors (dated by TCRdb to the late 2010s). Regarding the research as a whole: An earlier analysis of some 550 of the donors reported about 250 Gb of sequence data and 117 million unique TCR beta sequences from about 200 million T cells. In the later analysis, no new phenotypic data were used to find candidate immune exposures; instead, reliance was placed on TCR beta sequences and their occurrence across donors. A separate validation cohort of some 130 different subjects was used in addition to the 666-subject first cohort. An earlier analysis of some 500 of the donors applied high-throughput TCR beta sequencing to assess whether each TCR beta V gene segment acted as functional or pseudogenic. The study used immunosequencing to profile the T cell repertoires of approximately 650 subjects and linked those repertoires to cytomegalovirus serostatus. Among the roughly 410 genotyped donors, approximately 77% belonged to the genetic ancestry cluster associated with self-reported Caucasian donors. A later analysis re-examined previously published TCR beta repertoires from more than 600 donors and added high-resolution HLA genotyping to investigate patterns of TCR occurrence. Among about 400 genotyped donors of the cohort, an average of approximately 240,000 unique TCR beta nucleotide sequences was sequenced per donor, of which about 19% were non-productive. Because of strong linkage in the cohort, five DR-DQ haplotypes were treated as single units for association and clustering. The study was designed to test whether signatures of past pathogen exposure could be identified by cataloging public T cell receptors. Donor age, sex, ethnicity and CMV serostatus were compiled alongside the repertoire data. Approximately 300 gigabases of sequencing data and 70 million to 100 million unique TCR sequences made up an early release that covered approximately 700 HLA-typed donors. To predict cytomegalovirus infection status, the study combined high-throughput TCR immunosequencing, statistical association of individual TCRs with disease status, and machine learning. Genome-wide SNP genotypes for about 65% of the roughly 670 donors were used in a later genetic analysis, which treated that subset as a discovery cohort. All discovery cohort repertoires had been generated using a single sequencing platform. Typing coverage varied by locus: roughly 629-640 donors for A, B, C, DRB1 and DQB1; more than 500 for DQA1; more than 600 for DPA1; about 450 for DPB1. Both class I and class II loci were covered by HLA typing, at four-digit resolution.

The investigation overall reported the following: In an earlier analysis of some 500 of the donors, most TCR beta V segments appeared in productive rearrangements about 87% or about 30% of the time, broadly matching IMGT annotations. The sequencing pipeline was judged likely to have produced a cluster of highly shared sequence variants as a technical artifact. The classifier was reported to diagnose cytomegalovirus status with high specificity and sensitivity in both the original cohort and the validation cohort. In a later genetic analysis, fewer N-insertions in productive TCRs were reported among donors in an Asian-associated ancestry cluster than the roughly 700-donor mean. About 17 rarely observed V segments, including chromosome 9 orphons, were excluded from the earlier analysis of a few hundred of the donors because counts were too low. At a false discovery rate of 0.05, a later analysis linked 16,951 TCR beta sequences to specific HLA alleles. Compared with equally common non-associated chains, HLA-associated TCR beta chains in a later analysis were more clonally expanded and had lower generation probabilities. Linkage disequilibrium might explain the correlated functional status among segregating V segments, but an unknown experimental factor could not be ruled out. Immune exposure information for the cohort was limited to CMV serostatus. When HLA alleles, especially DR and DQ, strongly co-occurred, attributing TCR associations to individual alleles was difficult. A total of 150 or so TCR beta chains were listed by the study as associated with cytomegalovirus. An association between a missense DCLRE1C variant and V-gene and J-gene trimming of TCR beta chains was found in a later genetic analysis and replicated in an independent cohort. Roughly uniform sequencing depth across donors was assumed in presence/absence analyses, although this assumption may not hold. According to a later analysis, parvovirus B19, influenza, CMV and Epstein-Barr virus appeared linked to several top co-occurrence clusters. A later analysis found that most CMV-associated TCR beta chains appeared HLA-restricted, with HLA associations seemingly driven largely by CMV exposure. In vitro tests confirmed that a few of the cytomegalovirus-associated TCR beta chains recognize cytomegalovirus antigens. A later analysis found that TCR association rates varied across HLA loci, with DRB1 alleles showing the most associated TCRs and HLA-C alleles the fewest. Because some donors lacked HLA typing at each locus, the association tests relied only on the typed subset. Across donors, most TCR sequences were observed very rarely, whereas some public TCRs were present in many individuals. This cohort had only TCR beta chains sequenced, and the lack of alpha or paired-chain data limited which features could be detected. According to the authors, the approach could potentially be generalized to other disease states and immunological phenotypes. A further reported finding was that TCR beta sequences accurately predicted the HLA-A and HLA-B alleles for most subjects in the first cohort. Some IMGT-functional V segments, including TRBV6-2 and TRBV6-3, could not be told apart with the 87-base-pair reads, so those segments were excluded.

The cohort comprised around 690 healthy bone marrow donors. At the time of sampling, all cohort members were nominally healthy, though unrecorded immune exposures were likely present. The donor was CMV seropositive and was included in the group of about 290 seropositive cohort members. Every donor gave a peripheral blood sample, and the peripheral blood mononuclear cells from that sample were used for TCR beta sequencing. Genomic DNA was extracted from the blood cell samples with the Qiagen DNeasy Blood Extraction Kit. Libraries came from the immunoSEQ multiplex PCR assay. The multiplex PCR relied on a mix of 60 forward primers for TCR Vbeta segments and 13 reverse primers for TCR Jbeta segments. A multiplex PCR assay on genomic DNA amplified the CDR3 region of rearranged TCR beta genes. Amplified TCR beta libraries were sequenced as 87-base-pair reads on the Illumina HiSeq System. Regarding the original processing steps: In a later analysis, roughly 80 million unique TCR beta chains were counted across the roughly 670 repertoires, and roughly 11 million of these chains were shared by at least two donors. To remove PCR and sequencing errors, raw reads were error-corrected and collapsed into unique sequences using a nearest-neighbor algorithm that merged closely related sequences. V, D and J gene segments were assigned by aligning CDR3 sequences to IMGT reference sequences. For a sequence to be retained, a match of at least six nucleotides was required to both a V gene segment and a J gene segment. Rearrangements were classified as productive when the CDR3 lacked stop codons and remained in frame with V and J, and all other rearrangements were classified as non-productive. Following IMGT convention, CDR3 was defined as the stretch from the second conserved V-encoded cysteine up to the conserved J-encoded phenylalanine. Sequences without an unambiguous match to a single V gene segment were excluded from the earlier analysis of about 630 of the donors. In an earlier analysis of some 590 of the donors, a V segment was called functional when productive rearrangements were above 56.7%, and segregating when the standard deviation between donors exceeded 5%. A statistical classification framework was developed to diagnose cytomegalovirus status using the catalog of TCR beta chain sequences. In a later analysis, V and J genes were assigned by comparing TCR nucleotide sequences against IMGT/GENE-DB human TR gene sequences. Using the TCRdist pipeline, a later analysis assigned CDR3 sequences along with most-parsimonious VDJ recombination scenarios. In a later analysis, each TCR beta chain was defined by its CDR3 amino acid sequence together with its V-gene family, and reads without a unique V-gene family were excluded. A later analysis removed 500 to 600 highly shared, low-generation-probability nucleotide sequences to deal with suspected cross-contamination and a sequencing artifact. A later analysis calculated a clonal expansion index for each public chain from normalized within-repertoire ranks of inferred template counts. A later analysis computed generation probabilities with a VDJ recombination model fitted to out-of-frame rearrangements, and checked the results against IGoR. A later analysis scored TCR-TCR, TCR-HLA and TCR-CMV co-occurrence with hypergeometric tests, applying a repertoire-size bias correction to TCR pairs. In a later analysis, false discovery rates were estimated by permuting HLA or CMV assignments 20 times. In a later analysis, co-occurring TCRs were grouped using DBSCAN, with TCRdist sequence similarity added in when clustering inside HLA-allele-positive subsets. For co-occurrence clustering, repertoires with fewer than 30,000 or more than 120,000 public chains were excluded, along with five repertoires with anomalous nucleotide sharing. TCRdb retrieved this table from immuneACCESS and kept in-frame rearrangements only. Not all clones are present; in checked studies, unresolved V genes account for under half, and no reason is known for the remainder. Clone size and V and J calls were adopted from that table, with D and trimming inferred from the DNA. A total of under 150,000 clones appear in this sample, around three quarters of them only once. The top ten constitute about 3% of the sample.

The rearrangement joined TRBV4-1 to TRBJ1-1; TRBD1 might be the D gene, on 5 matching bases. This sequence originates from a woman between 55 and 75 years old in good health and CMV-seropositive. The sample taken for sequencing was PBMCs. CDR3 sequence: CASSQEGVGNTEAFF. The DNA sequence follows: TGCGCCAGCAGCCAAGAAGGGGTAGGAAACACTGAAGCTTTCTTT.